The 14 T cell receptor beta chains below come from one sample, sequenced in a study of radiation and T cells in renal cell carcinoma. Described time point: blood 4 weeks post-SBRT, at nephrectomy. Regarding treatment: 15 Gy SBRT to primary tumor, nephrectomy 4 weeks later. Sequencing used immunoSEQ multiplex PCR; TCRdb keeps in-frame clones, though not all of them. The table records approximately 70,000 clones, approximately 80% of them present only once. Specimen: blood, collected from a patient whose treatment included radiotherapy and nephrectomy. These receptors all come from a man between 60 and 75 years old with renal cell carcinoma.

The J gene is TRBJ1-1, the V gene TRBV9, with TRBD1 matching over 7 bases. This CDR3 spans 14 amino acids. J lost 3 bases, V lost 4 bases, and 6 bases had no gene match. Germline V gives CDR1 SGDLS, CDR2 YYNGEE. CDR3 DNA sequence: TGTGCCAGCAGCCCCCGGGACAGTTACACTGAAGCTTTCTTT. It encodes CASSPRDSYTEAFF.

The gene calls are TRBV2 and TRBJ1-6; no reliable D call. V was clipped by 3 bases and J by 2 bases, with 8 bases between them. The CDR3 consists of 15 residues. Germline CDR1 SNHLY, CDR2 FYNNEI. This CDR3 is CASSDREPYNSPLHF. Written as DNA, the CDR3 is TGTGCCAGCAGTGATAGGGAGCCCTATAATTCACCCCTCCACTTT. Combining the CDR3 with reference TRBV2 and TRBJ1-6 gives the whole variable domain EPEVTQTPSHQVTQMGQEVILRCVPISNHLYFYWYRQILGQKVEFLVSFYNNEISEKSEIFDDQFSVERPDGSNFTLKIRSTKLEDSAMYFCASSDREPYNSPLHFGNGTRLTVT.

The V gene is TRBV27, the J gene TRBJ1-2; D uncertain. The germline gives CDR1 MNHEY, CDR2 SMNVEV (reference sequence). V lost 10 bases and J 8 bases, leaving 17 bases between the germline ends. The CDR3 has 12 residues. CDR3 residues: CATSTTRGGYTF. The CDR3 nucleotides are TGTGCCACCTCAACAACCCGAGGAGGCTACACCTTC.

CDR3 amino acids: CASSQDPGSPNSPLHF. The CDR3 nucleotides read TGCGCCAGCAGCCAAGATCCAGGGTCGCCTAATTCACCCCTCCACTTT. The chain joins TRBV4-3 to TRBJ1-6, with D possibly TRBD1 on 5 matching bases. Between the trimmed V and J ends, which lost 0 bases and 6 bases, there was a span of 12 bases. CDR3 size: 16 residues. The germline gives CDR1 LGHNA, CDR2 YSLEER.

On this clone: With a far larger clone one base away, a read error is the likely cause. The chain carries TRBV5-1 and TRBJ2-5, with D unclear. The CDR3 sequence is 15 residues long. CDR1 and CDR2 (germline): SGHRS, YFSETQ. The V end lost 3 bases, the J end lost 3 bases, and 15 bases lay between the germline ends. CDR3 DNA: TGCGCCAGCAGCTCGTCAGTGTATTCGGAAGAGACCCAGTACTTC. Amino acids: CASSSSVYSEETQYF.

The V and J genes are TRBV7-2 and TRBJ1-3, with a possible D match to TRBD1 (6 bases). Germline CDR1 SGHTA, CDR2 FQGNSA. V dropped 5 bases and J dropped 8 bases, with 16 bases sitting between them. The CDR3 is made up of 14 amino acids. The CDR3 spells CASSLTQGSDTIYF. CDR3 DNA: TGTGCCAGCAGCCTAACACAGGGCTCGGACACCATATATTTT.

This sequence joins TRBV19 and TRBJ1-4; maybe TRBD1 (6 bases). V was pared by 7 bases and J by 8 bases, with 20 bases between. Per the germline V gene, CDR1 is LNHDA and CDR2 is SQIVND (reference sequence). This CDR3 has 15 residues. The CDR3 reads CASTRTGQGKEKLFF. CDR3 bases: TGTGCCAGTACCCGGACCGGGCAGGGGAAAGAAAAACTGTTTTTT.

This chain links TRBV11-3 with TRBJ2-5, with D tentatively TRBD2 (5 bases). The V end lost 3 bases, the J end lost 5 bases, and 10 bases lay between the germline ends. The CDR3 is 13 amino acids. Germline-derived CDR1 and CDR2 are SGHNT and YENEEA. This CDR3 reads CASSFRGVETQYF. CDR3 DNA sequence: TGTGCCAGCAGCTTTCGGGGAGTGGAGACCCAGTACTTC.

J is TRBJ1-2 and V is TRBV5-1; D call uncertain. Germline V gene lookup returns CDR1 SGHRS and CDR2 YFSETQ. The CDR3 has 15 amino acids. Deletions cut 2 bases from V and 8 bases from J, with 19 bases between. The CDR3 nucleotides are TGCGCCAGCAGCTTAGACTCGGGGTTCCAGATAGGCTACACCTTC. This encodes CASSLDSGFQIGYTF.

The chain carries TRBV11-3 and TRBJ2-3, with D perhaps TRBD2 (6 bases). There are 14 residues in the CDR3. Germline V gives CDR1 SGHNT, CDR2 YENEEA. The V gene lost 1 base and the J gene lost 5 bases, with 10 bases spanning the gap. The CDR3 protein is CASSLGLARDTQYF. The CDR3 DNA sequence: TGTGCCAGCAGCTTAGGGCTAGCGAGAGATACGCAGTATTTT. Full variable domain (outside the CDR3, taken from reference TRBV11-3 and TRBJ2-3): EAGVVQSPRYKIIEKKQPVAFWCNPISGHNTLYWYLQNLGQGPELLIRYENEEAVDDSQLPKDRFSAERLKGVDSTLKIQPAELGDSAVYLCASSLGLARDTQYFGPGTRLTVL.

This chain uses TRBV5-1 with TRBJ1-6; TRBD1 might be the D (6 bases). This CDR3 is 16 amino acids long. V lost 0 bases and J 4 bases, leaving 11 bases between the germline ends. Germline lookup yields CDR1 SGHRS and CDR2 YFSETQ. The CDR3 region is CASSLDRADYNSPLHF. The CDR3 DNA reads as TGCGCCAGCAGCTTGGACAGGGCCGATTATAATTCACCCCTCCACTTT.

The chain couples TRBV7-2 to TRBJ2-1, with TRBD2 matching 10 bases. CDR3 length: 14 residues. V lost 4 bases, J lost 10 bases, and 7 bases stayed unmatched. CDR1 is SGHTA, CDR2 FQGNSA, per germline. Written as DNA, the CDR3 is TGTGCCAGCAGCTCGGATGGACTAGCGGCCGAGCAGTTCTTC. As protein: CASSSDGLAAEQFF.

The chain is built from TRBV30 and TRBJ1-3; TRBD1 matches 8 bases. V trimming: 0 bases; J trimming: 5 bases; junction bases outside the gene matches: 6. This CDR3 comprises 15 residues. Germline lookup yields CDR1 GTSNPN and CDR2 SVGIG (reference sequence). The CDR3 DNA is TGTGCCTGGAGTGTACCCAGGGGGCCTAGAAACACCATATATTTT. Its translation is CAWSVPRGPRNTIYF.

This clone was seen a single time. The V gene is TRBV25-1, the J gene TRBJ2-6; D is possibly TRBD1 or TRBD2 (5 bases each). CDR3 size: 18 residues. Trimming pared 3 bases from V and 4 bases from J, leaving 19 bases between. The germline CDR1 and CDR2 sequences are MGHDK and SYGVNS. The CDR3 DNA reads TGTGCCAGCAGTGATCCCCTGGGGACCTTGCGGGGGGCCAACGTCCTGACTTTC. Its protein is CASSDPLGTLRGANVLTF.